The text below deals with one T cell receptor (beta chain). Its cognate antigen is unknown. Trimming removed 2 bases at V and 3 bases at J, with 11 bases between. Per the germline V gene, CDR1 is PRHDT and CDR2 is FYEKMQ (reference sequence). CDR3 length: 14 amino acids. This sample stems from a study of cytomegalovirus exposure and HLA in healthy donors. Sequencing used immunoSEQ multiplex PCR; TCRdb keeps in-frame clones, though not all of them. There are some 75,000 clones in the sample; roughly 96% occur only once, and roughly 1.3% lies in the top ten. Study-wide results and limits: Cytomegalovirus-associated status was assigned to about 180 TCR beta chains.

Sequenced material: PBMCs. V and J are TRBV13 and TRBJ2-7, with unresolved D. The source of this sequence is a woman aged 18-35 years in good health and CMV-seronegative. CDR3 nucleotide sequence: TGTGCCAGCAGCTTAAGACTGGCCTACTACGAGCAGTACTTC. This sequence encodes CASSLRLAYYEQYF. Drawing the rest from reference TRBV13 and TRBJ2-7, the complete variable domain is AAGVIQSPRHLIKEKRETATLKCYPIPRHDTVYWYQQGPGQDPQFLISFYEKMQSDKGSIPDRFSAQQFSDYHSELNMSSLELGDSALYFCASSLRLAYYEQYFGPGTRLTVT.